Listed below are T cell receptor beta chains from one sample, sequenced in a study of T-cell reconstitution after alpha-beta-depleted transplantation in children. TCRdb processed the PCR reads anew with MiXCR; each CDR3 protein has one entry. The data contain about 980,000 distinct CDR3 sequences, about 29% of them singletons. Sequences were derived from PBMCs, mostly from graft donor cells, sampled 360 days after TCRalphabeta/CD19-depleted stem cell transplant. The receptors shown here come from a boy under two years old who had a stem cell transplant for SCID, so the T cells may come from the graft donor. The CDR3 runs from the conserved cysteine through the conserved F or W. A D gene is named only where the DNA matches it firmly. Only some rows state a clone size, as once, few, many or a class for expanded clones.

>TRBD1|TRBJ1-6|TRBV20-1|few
CSATADRGYNSPLHF
TGCAGTGCCACAGCGGACAGGGGCTATAATTCACCCCTCCACTTT
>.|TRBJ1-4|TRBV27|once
CASSIRGRPEKLFF
TGTGCCAGCAGTATTAGGGGTCGGCCTGAAAAACTGTTTTTT
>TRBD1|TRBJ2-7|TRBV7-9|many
CASSPRDRVSEQYF
TGTGCCAGCAGCCCCAGGGACAGGGTAAGCGAGCAGTACTTC
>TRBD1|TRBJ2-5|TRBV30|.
CAWKYLDRVQETQYF
TGTGCCTGGAAATACCTTGACAGGGTACAAGAGACCCAGTACTTC
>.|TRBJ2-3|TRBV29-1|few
CSGQAKRTDTQYF
TGCAGCGGTCAAGCCAAACGCACAGATACGCAGTATTTT
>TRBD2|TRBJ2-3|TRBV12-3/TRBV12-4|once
CASSHSGGAIDTQYF
TGTGCCAGCAGCCACAGCGGGGGGGCCATAGATACGCAGTATTTT
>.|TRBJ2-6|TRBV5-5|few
CASSLSHGFSGANVLTF
TGTGCCAGCAGCTTGTCCCACGGGTTCTCTGGGGCCAACGTCCTGACTTTC
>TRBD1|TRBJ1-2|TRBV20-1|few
CSGHRGRGRDGYTF
TGCAGTGGACACCGGGGAAGGGGGCGTGATGGCTACACCTTC
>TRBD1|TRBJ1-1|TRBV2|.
CASRRQGGITEAFF
TGTGCCAGCCGCCGACAGGGGGGGATCACTGAAGCTTTCTTT
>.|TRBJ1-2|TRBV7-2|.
CASSFASYGYTF
TGTGCCAGCAGCTTTGCTTCCTATGGCTACACCTTC
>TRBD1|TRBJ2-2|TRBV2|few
CASSFRDRVVTGELFF
TGTGCCAGCAGCTTCCGGGACAGGGTAGTTACCGGGGAGCTGTTTTTT
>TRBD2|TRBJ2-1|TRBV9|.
CASSVGGAGGHQNEQFF
TGTGCCAGCAGCGTAGGAGGAGCGGGGGGCCACCAAAATGAGCAGTTCTTC
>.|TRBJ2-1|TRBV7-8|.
CASRSYSTYNEQFF
TGTGCCAGTAGGTCCTACTCCACTTACAATGAGCAGTTCTTC
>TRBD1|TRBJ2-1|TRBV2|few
CASSGRQGAISYNEQFF
TGTGCCAGCAGTGGTCGTCAGGGGGCAATCTCCTACAATGAGCAGTTCTTC
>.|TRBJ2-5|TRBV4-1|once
CASSQDRRLVGQETQYF
TGCGCCAGCAGCCAAGACCGCCGTTTGGTAGGGCAAGAGACCCAGTACTTC
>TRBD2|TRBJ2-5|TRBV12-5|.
CASGGGLAQETQYF
TGTGCTAGTGGGGGAGGACTAGCCCAAGAGACCCAGTACTTC
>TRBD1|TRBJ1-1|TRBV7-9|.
CASSSQGALNTEAFF
TGTGCCAGCAGCTCCCAGGGGGCCTTGAACACTGAAGCTTTCTTT
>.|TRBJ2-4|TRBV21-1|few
CASSKAGALAKNIQYF
TGTGCCAGCAGCAAGGCAGGAGCCTTAGCCAAAAACATTCAGTACTTC
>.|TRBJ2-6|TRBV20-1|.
CSARDPGTNVLTF
TGCAGTGCTAGAGATCCGGGAACCAACGTCCTGACTTTC
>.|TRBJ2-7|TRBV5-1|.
CASSLRQGTYEQYF
TGCGCCAGCAGCTTGCGCCAGGGGACCTACGAGCAGTACTTC
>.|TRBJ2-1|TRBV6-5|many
CASSYAGGLDEQFF
TGTGCCAGCAGTTACGCCGGGGGTCTGGATGAGCAGTTCTTC
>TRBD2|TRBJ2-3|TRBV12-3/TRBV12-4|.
CASSLISGGLTDTQYF
TGTGCCAGCAGTTTAATTAGCGGGGGCCTTACAGATACGCAGTATTTT
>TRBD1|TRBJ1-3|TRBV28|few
CASSYAPTGGPSGNTIYF
TGTGCCAGCAGTTATGCACCCACAGGGGGCCCCTCTGGAAACACCATATATTTT
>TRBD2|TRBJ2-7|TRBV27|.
CASTLKASGVSTQQYF
TGTGCCAGCACCCTCAAGGCGAGCGGGGTCTCTACGCAGCAGTACTTC
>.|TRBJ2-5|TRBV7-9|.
CASSLALKGRETQYF
TGTGCCAGCAGCTTAGCGCTAAAGGGGAGAGAGACCCAGTACTTC
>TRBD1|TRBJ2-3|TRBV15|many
CATSGQGQGMADTQYF
TGTGCCACCAGCGGGCAGGGACAGGGTATGGCAGATACGCAGTATTTT
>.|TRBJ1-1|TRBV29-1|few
CSGGGSEAFF
TGCAGCGGGGGAGGAAGTGAAGCTTTCTTT
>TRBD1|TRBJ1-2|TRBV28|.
CASSSRGTVPQYGYTF
TGTGCCAGCAGCAGCCGGGGGACAGTACCCCAATATGGCTACACCTTC
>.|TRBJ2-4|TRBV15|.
CATSRDVQGPAHIQYF
TGTGCCACCAGCAGAGATGTACAGGGTCCCGCTCACATTCAGTACTTC
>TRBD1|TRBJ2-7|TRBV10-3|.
CAISRTGVYEQYF
TGTGCCATCAGTAGGACAGGGGTATACGAGCAGTACTTC
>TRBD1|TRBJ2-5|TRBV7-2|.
CASRDRPPGTQYF
TGTGCCAGCAGGGACAGGCCCCCGGGGACCCAGTACTTC
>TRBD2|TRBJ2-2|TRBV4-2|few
CASKGTRGSGELFF
TGTGCCAGCAAAGGGACTAGAGGCTCCGGGGAGCTGTTTTTT
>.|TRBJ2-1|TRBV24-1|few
CATSGGQEGINEQFF
TGTGCCACCAGTGGCGGGCAGGAGGGGATCAATGAGCAGTTCTTC
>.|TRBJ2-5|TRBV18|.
CASSPRQTVVKETQYF
TGTGCCAGCTCACCGAGACAGACCGTGGTAAAAGAGACCCAGTACTTC
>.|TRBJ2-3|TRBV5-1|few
CASSGGTVPISDTQYF
TGCGCCAGCAGCGGGGGGACAGTGCCAATTTCAGATACGCAGTATTTT
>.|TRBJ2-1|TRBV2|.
CASSVERVSSYNEQFF
TGTGCCAGCAGTGTGGAAAGGGTTAGCTCCTACAATGAGCAGTTCTTC
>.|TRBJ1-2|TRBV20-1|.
CSVGRTLYGYTF
TGCAGTGTGGGGCGGACCCTCTATGGCTACACCTTC
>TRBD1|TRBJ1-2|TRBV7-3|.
CASSPEGARGYTF
TGTGCCAGCAGCCCGGAGGGGGCCCGTGGCTACACCTTC
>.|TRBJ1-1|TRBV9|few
CASTLGDLNTEAFF
TGTGCCAGCACCCTTGGGGACCTGAACACTGAAGCTTTCTTT
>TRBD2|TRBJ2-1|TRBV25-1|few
CASRGSGGQGYNEQFF
TGTGCCAGCAGGGGGAGCGGGGGGCAAGGGTACAATGAGCAGTTCTTC
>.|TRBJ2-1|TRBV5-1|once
CASSLARRGDNEQFF
TGCGCCAGCAGCTTGGCTCGGAGAGGGGACAATGAGCAGTTCTTC
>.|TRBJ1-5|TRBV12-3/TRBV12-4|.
CASSLRRDGQPQHF
TGTGCCAGCAGCCTGCGCAGGGATGGTCAGCCCCAGCATTTT
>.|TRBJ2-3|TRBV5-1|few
CASRIWLASTDTQYF
TGCGCCAGCCGGATATGGTTGGCTAGCACAGATACGCAGTATTTT
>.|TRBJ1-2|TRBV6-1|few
CASSRTGMSYGYTF
TGTGCCAGCAGCCGAACAGGGATGAGCTATGGCTACACCTTC
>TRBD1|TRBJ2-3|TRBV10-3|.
CAISEGTGPDTQYF
TGTGCCATCAGTGAGGGGACAGGGCCAGATACGCAGTATTTT
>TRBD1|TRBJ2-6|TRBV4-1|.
CASSPYGTGDVGANVLTF
TGCGCCAGCAGCCCCTATGGGACAGGGGATGTCGGGGCCAACGTCCTGACTTTC
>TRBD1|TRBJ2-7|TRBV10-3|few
CAISENVRTGEGEQYF
TGTGCCATCAGTGAAAATGTTAGGACAGGGGAGGGCGAGCAGTACTTC
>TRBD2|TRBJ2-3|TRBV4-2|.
CASSKGIPSGGTDTQYF
TGTGCCAGCAGCAAAGGGATACCTAGCGGGGGCACAGATACGCAGTATTTT
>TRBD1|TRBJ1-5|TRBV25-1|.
CASSESRVAGGHQPQHF
TGTGCCAGCAGTGAATCGCGGGTGGCAGGGGGACATCAGCCCCAGCATTTT
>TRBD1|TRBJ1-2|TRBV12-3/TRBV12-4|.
CASSLGGDRRGYTF
TGTGCCAGCAGTTTGGGTGGGGACAGGAGGGGCTACACCTTC